Detailed here is one T cell receptor (beta chain). The antigen remains unidentified. V shed 5 bases and J shed 6 bases, with 19 bases lying between them. CDR1 is DFQATT and CDR2 is SNEGSKA in the germline V gene (reference sequence). There are 15 residues in the CDR3. This sample was taken from a study of vaccination and CD4 T cells after COVID-19. Study at large: Cells were stimulated with overlapping spike peptides from SARS-CoV-2, HCoV-NL63, HCoV-OC43 and HCoV-229E. Regarding the study as a whole: Convalescent patients displayed a median around 88% of reactive clones emerging only post-vaccination.

The treatment: roughly 10-day PBMC culture with coronavirus spike peptide pools or control peptides (ViraFEST assay). At both days 3 and 7, half the medium was replaced with fresh IL-2 medium. With the Oncomine TCR Beta short-read assay, DNA from cultured CD4+ T cells was sequenced. TCRdb passed the PCR reads through MiXCR, listing each CDR3 protein once. Of 13,000 to 15,000 distinct CDR3 sequences listed, roughly 73% are singletons. This clonotype was obtained from a human donor who had recovered from COVID-19. The chain links TRBV20-1 to TRBJ2-2; D is possibly TRBD2 (6 bases). The specimen sequenced was CD4+ T cells from blood, cultured in vitro. The CDR3: CSAGGTTGISGELFF. The CDR3 DNA reads TGCAGTGCTGGAGGGACCACAGGAATCTCCGGGGAGCTGTTTTTT.